Below, 7 T cell receptor beta chains from the same sample are listed, as sequenced in a study of blood T cell repertoires in COVID-19. Clones were sequenced by immunoSEQ multiplex PCR, and TCRdb holds only the in-frame ones, with some missing. Counted here are 200,000 to 250,000 clones, about 90% occurring once; the ten biggest clones make up about 3.5%. The sample taken for sequencing was PBMCs or T cells enriched from blood (not recorded which). The receptors here all came from a woman aged 30 to 39 who had been exposed to COVID-19.

The V call is TRBV2, the J call TRBJ1-2, with D tentatively TRBD1 (6 bases). CDR1 is SNHLY, CDR2 FYNNEI, per germline. V was shortened by 0 bases and J by 8 bases, with 28 bases between the two germline ends. The CDR3 runs to 19 residues. CDR3 DNA: TGTGCCAGCAGTGAAGCGCTTCGGGATGTCCCCGGGACATCTCACGGCTACACCTTC. Amino acids: CASSEALRDVPGTSHGYTF. Full variable domain (remainder filled in from reference TRBV2 and TRBJ1-2): EPEVTQTPSHQVTQMGQEVILRCVPISNHLYFYWYRQILGQKVEFLVSFYNNEISEKSEIFDDQFSVERPDGSNFTLKIRSTKLEDSAMYFCASSEALRDVPGTSHGYTFGSGTRLTVV.

The chain is built from TRBV11-1 and TRBJ1-2; 7 bases line up with TRBD1. Germline CDR1 reads SGHAT; CDR2 reads FQDESV (reference sequence). The CDR3 runs 14 residues. V trimming: 5 bases; J trimming: 4 bases; junction bases outside the gene matches: 7. This CDR3 is CASSPWTGFYGYTF. CDR3 sequence (DNA): TGTGCCAGCAGCCCCTGGACAGGATTCTATGGCTACACCTTC.

This clone was counted only a few times. The V call is TRBV5-1, the J call TRBJ1-3, with TRBD1 identical over 9 bases. This CDR3 region has 17 residues. Looked up from germline, CDR1 is SGHRS and CDR2 is YFSETQ. Trimming cost V 0 bases and J 4 bases; bases outside gene matches: 8. The CDR3 DNA sequence: TGCGCCAGCAGCTTGGGGCTCCGGACAGGGGAAGGAAACACCATATATTTT. This gives the protein CASSLGLRTGEGNTIYF.

The rearrangement joins TRBV19 to TRBJ2-5; 8 bases map to TRBD2. Germline V gives CDR1 LNHDA, CDR2 SQIVND (reference sequence). The J segment lost 0 bases and the V segment lost 6 bases, leaving 21 bases of the junction unmatched. This CDR3 is 20 amino acids long. This CDR3 is CASRSDGGVRQDIYQETQYF. The CDR3 nucleotides are TGTGCCAGTAGGAGCGACGGGGGGGTGCGGCAAGATATTTACCAAGAGACCCAGTACTTC. The full variable domain, in which reference TRBV19 and TRBJ2-5 provide the parts outside the CDR3, is DGGITQSPKYLFRKEGQNVTLSCEQNLNHDAMYWYRQDPGQGLRLIYYSQIVNDFQKGDIAEGYSVSREKKESFPLTVTSAQKNPTAFYLCASRSDGGVRQDIYQETQYFGPGTRLLVL.

The J gene is TRBJ1-6, the V gene TRBV10-3; perhaps TRBD1 as D (5 bases). Trimming removed 6 bases at V and 7 bases at J, with 13 bases between. CDR3 length equals 14 residues. The germline gives CDR1 ENHRY, CDR2 SYGVKD. The CDR3 here is CAISVGGVNSPLHF. CDR3 nucleotides: TGTGCCATCAGCGTGGGGGGGGTGAATTCACCCCTCCACTTT.

At least ten counts were recorded for this clone. The chain is built from TRBV6-5 and TRBJ1-1; 7 bases agree with TRBD1. CDR1 is MNHEY, CDR2 SVGAGI, per germline. V trimming: 6 bases; J trimming: 3 bases; junction bases outside the gene matches: 7. The CDR3 has 14 amino acids. Written as DNA, the CDR3 is TGTGCCAGCAGGCGATTACAGGGGCACACTGAAGCTTTCTTT. Translated: CASRRLQGHTEAFF.

This chain connects TRBV25-1 to TRBJ2-5, with 8 bases lining up with TRBD2. This CDR3 has 16 residues. The J segment lost 4 bases and the V segment lost 5 bases, leaving 12 bases of the junction unmatched. CDR1 MGHDK and CDR2 SYGVNS come from the germline V gene. DNA of the CDR3: TGTGCCAGCAGTCCGCCGGGACTAGGGCTCGGAGAGACCCAGTACTTC. Translation gives CASSPPGLGLGETQYF.